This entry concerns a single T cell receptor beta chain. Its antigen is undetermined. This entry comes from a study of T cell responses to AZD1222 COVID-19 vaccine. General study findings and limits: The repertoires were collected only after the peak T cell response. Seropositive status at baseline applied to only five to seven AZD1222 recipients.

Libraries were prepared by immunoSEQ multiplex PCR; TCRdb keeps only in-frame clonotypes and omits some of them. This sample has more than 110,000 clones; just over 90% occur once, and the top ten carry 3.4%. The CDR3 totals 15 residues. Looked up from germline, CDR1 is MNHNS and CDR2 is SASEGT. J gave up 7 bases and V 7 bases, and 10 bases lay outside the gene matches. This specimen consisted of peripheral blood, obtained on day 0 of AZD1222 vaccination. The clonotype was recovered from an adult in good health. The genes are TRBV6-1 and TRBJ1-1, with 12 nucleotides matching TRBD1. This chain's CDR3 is CASILLGQGAYEAFF. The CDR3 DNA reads TGTGCCAGCATCCTTTTGGGACAGGGGGCGTATGAAGCTTTCTTT.